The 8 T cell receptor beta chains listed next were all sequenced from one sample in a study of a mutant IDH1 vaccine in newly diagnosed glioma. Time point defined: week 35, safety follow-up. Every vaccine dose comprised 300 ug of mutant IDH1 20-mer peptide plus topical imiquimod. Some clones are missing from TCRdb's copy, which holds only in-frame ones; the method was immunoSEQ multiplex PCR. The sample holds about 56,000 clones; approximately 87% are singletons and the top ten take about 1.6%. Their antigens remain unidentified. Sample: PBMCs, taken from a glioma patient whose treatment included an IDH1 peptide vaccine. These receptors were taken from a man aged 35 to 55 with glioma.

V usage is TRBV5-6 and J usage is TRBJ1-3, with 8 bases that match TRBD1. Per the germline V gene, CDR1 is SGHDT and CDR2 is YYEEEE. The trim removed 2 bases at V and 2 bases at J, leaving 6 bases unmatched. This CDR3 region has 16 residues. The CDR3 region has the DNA TGTGCCAGCAGCTTACTTACAGGGGGAGCTGGAAACACCATATATTTT. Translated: CASSLLTGGAGNTIYF.

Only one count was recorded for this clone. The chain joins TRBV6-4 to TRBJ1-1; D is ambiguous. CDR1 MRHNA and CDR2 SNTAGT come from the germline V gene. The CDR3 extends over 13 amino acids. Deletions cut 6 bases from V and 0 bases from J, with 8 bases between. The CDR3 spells CASSDQMNTEAFF. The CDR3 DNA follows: TGTGCCAGCAGCGACCAAATGAACACTGAAGCTTTCTTT.

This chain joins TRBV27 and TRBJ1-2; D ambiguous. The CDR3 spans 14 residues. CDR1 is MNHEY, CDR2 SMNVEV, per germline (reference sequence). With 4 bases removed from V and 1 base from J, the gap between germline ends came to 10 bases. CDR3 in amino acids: CASSYDAFNYGYTF. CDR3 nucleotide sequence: TGTGCCAGCAGTTATGACGCTTTTAACTATGGCTACACCTTC.

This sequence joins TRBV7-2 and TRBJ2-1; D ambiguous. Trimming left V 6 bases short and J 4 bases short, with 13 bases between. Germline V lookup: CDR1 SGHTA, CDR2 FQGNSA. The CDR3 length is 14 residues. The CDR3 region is CASSPTGTYNEQFF. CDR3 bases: TGTGCCAGCAGTCCCACCGGAACGTACAATGAGCAGTTCTTC.

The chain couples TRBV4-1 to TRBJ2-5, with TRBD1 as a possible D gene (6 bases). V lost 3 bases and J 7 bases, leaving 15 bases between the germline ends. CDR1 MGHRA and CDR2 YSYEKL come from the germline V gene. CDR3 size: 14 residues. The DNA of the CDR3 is TGCGCCAGCAGCCACCCAATACAGGGACCGACCCAGTACTTC. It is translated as CASSHPIQGPTQYF.

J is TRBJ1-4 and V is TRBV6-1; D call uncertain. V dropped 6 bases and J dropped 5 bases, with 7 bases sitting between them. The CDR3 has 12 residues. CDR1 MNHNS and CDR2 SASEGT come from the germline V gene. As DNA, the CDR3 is TGTGCCAGCAGAGGCCCCAATGAAAAACTGTTTTTT. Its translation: CASRGPNEKLFF.

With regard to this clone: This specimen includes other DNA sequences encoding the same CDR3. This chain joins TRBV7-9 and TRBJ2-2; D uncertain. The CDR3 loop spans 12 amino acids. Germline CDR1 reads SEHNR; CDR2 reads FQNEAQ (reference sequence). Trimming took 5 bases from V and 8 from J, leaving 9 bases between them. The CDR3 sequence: CASSQGVGELFF. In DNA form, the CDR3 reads TGTGCCAGCAGCCAAGGAGTAGGGGAGCTGTTTTTT.

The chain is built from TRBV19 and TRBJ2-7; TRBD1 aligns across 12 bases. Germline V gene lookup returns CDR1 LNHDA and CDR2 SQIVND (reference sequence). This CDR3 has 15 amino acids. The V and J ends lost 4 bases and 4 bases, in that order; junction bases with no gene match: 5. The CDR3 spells CASSKGQGAEYEQYF. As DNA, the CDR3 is TGTGCCAGTAGTAAGGGACAGGGGGCAGAGTACGAGCAGTACTTC.